This TCR beta chain appears in the sequencing data of a study of blood T cell repertoires in COVID-19. Trimming took 6 bases from V and 8 from J; bases not matched to a gene: 6. The CDR3 covers 13 residues. Generated by immunoSEQ multiplex PCR, the TCRdb table keeps only in-frame clones and is missing some. The sample has more than 300,000 clones, approximately 89% seen once; the top ten hold 8% to 13%. This receptor was taken from a woman under 40 with COVID-19, enrolled during active disease. Sequences were obtained from peripheral blood. The chain recombines TRBV12-3 or TRBV12-4 with TRBJ1-3; 8 nucleotides match TRBD1. The chain's CDR3 is CASRGTGEDTIYF. The CDR3 region has the DNA TGTGCCAGCAGAGGGACAGGAGAAGACACCATATATTTT.